This entry lists 16 T cell receptor beta chains sequenced from one sample in a study of blood T cell repertoires in COVID-19 (dated by TCRdb to about 2020). The protocol used for the library was the immunoSEQ multiplex PCR assay. Drawn from immuneACCESS, this table holds only the in-frame rearrangements with V and J called that TCRdb kept. Clones are partly lost; checked studies trace under half to an unresolved V gene and leave the rest unexplained. Present in this sample are 250,000 to 350,000 clones, approximately 83% of which were seen just once. Clones ranked in the top ten supply roughly 2.1% of the sample. Sequencing used peripheral blood. The source of these receptors is a young woman who had recovered from COVID-19.

The rearrangement links TRBV29-1 to TRBJ2-7, with D uncertain. The V end lost 4 bases, the J end lost 3 bases, and 13 bases lay between the germline ends. Germline V gene data show CDR1 as SQVTM and CDR2 as ANQGSEA. The CDR3 sequence is 13 residues long. The CDR3 region has the DNA TGCAGCGTTGCGGCTAGTGAATACTACGAGCAGTACTTC. Residues: CSVAASEYYEQYF.

The DNA for the CDR3 is TGTGCCAGCAGTCCCGGGGTAGCGGGAGAGAATGAGCAGTTCTTC. Protein sequence: CASSPGVAGENEQFF. V and J are TRBV6-6 and TRBJ2-1, with 9 bases matching TRBD2. The CDR3 extends over 15 amino acids. Germline V gives CDR1 MNHNY, CDR2 SVGAGI (reference sequence). The V gene end was trimmed by 5 bases and the J gene end by 7 bases; junction bases not matched to a gene: 9.

V usage is TRBV3-1 (or the pseudogene TRBV3-2) and J usage is TRBJ2-3; D uncertain. V was clipped by 0 bases and J by 6 bases, with 4 bases between them. The CDR3 length is 12 residues. The germline V gene encodes CDR1 LGHDT and CDR2 YNNKEL (reference sequence). The CDR3 loop is CASSQDRDTQYF. CDR3 bases: TGTGCCAGCAGCCAAGATCGGGATACGCAGTATTTT.

The chain combines TRBV10-1 with TRBJ2-3; no clear D. CDR3 length: 12 amino acids. Trimming took off 4 bases at V and 2 bases at J, with 4 bases between the two ends. From germline, CDR1 is WNHNN and CDR2 SYGVQD (reference sequence). DNA of the CDR3: TGCGCCAGCAGTGGAGACACAGATACGCAGTATTTT. It yields the protein CASSGDTDTQYF.

The chain uses TRBV18 and TRBJ2-3; D perhaps matches TRBD2 (5 bases). The CDR3 length is 14 residues. Trimming shortened V by 2 bases and J by 2 bases, and 8 bases separated the two germline ends. Looked up from germline, CDR1 is KGHSH and CDR2 is LQKENI. The CDR3 nucleotides are TGTGCCAGCTCACCAGGGAGCCCCACAGATACGCAGTATTTT. It codes for CASSPGSPTDTQYF.

This chain uses TRBV18 with TRBJ2-6; 10 nucleotides align to TRBD1. The CDR3 is 17 amino acids. The V and J ends lost 3 bases and 4 bases, in that order; junction bases with no gene match: 6. From germline, CDR1 is KGHSH and CDR2 LQKENI. The CDR3 loop reads CASSPTTGGAGANVLTF. The DNA for the CDR3 is TGTGCCAGCTCACCTACGACAGGGGGCGCAGGGGCCAACGTCCTGACTTTC.

About this clone itself: This sample also contains other DNA sequences that code for the same CDR3. The chain employs TRBV27 and TRBJ1-6; D gene unclear. Germline CDR1 and CDR2: MNHEY and SMNVEV (reference sequence). The V end was cut by 5 bases, the J end by 7 bases, with 6 bases between. The CDR3 runs 12 residues. The CDR3 DNA is TGTGCCAGCAGTCCCCGGAATTCACCCCTCCACTTT. Amino acids: CASSPRNSPLHF.

CDR3 nucleotides: TGTGCCAGCAGCTTGGCCAGGCAGGGTGAAGCTTTCTTT. It specifies CASSLARQGEAFF. The V gene is TRBV5-8, the J gene TRBJ1-1; perhaps TRBD1 as D (5 bases). V was pared by 0 bases and J by 7 bases, with 10 bases between. Germline CDR1 reads SGHTS; CDR2 reads YDEGEE. The CDR3 runs 13 residues.

This clone occurred once. This chain uses TRBV21-1 with TRBJ2-1; TRBD1 is taken as the D call from the table, unchecked against the DNA. TRBV21-1 is a pseudogene locus. The CDR3 is 15 amino acids. The CDR3 is CASIRPGQGANEQFF. The CDR3 nucleotides read TGTGCCAGCATTCGACCGGGACAGGGGGCGAATGAGCAGTTCTTC.

This clone was seen a handful of times. The chain is built from TRBV7-9 and TRBJ1-2; D gene unclear. This CDR3 is built from 13 residues. Trimming pared 3 bases from V and 2 bases from J, leaving 7 bases between. Germline V lookup: CDR1 SEHNR, CDR2 FQNEAQ (reference sequence). CDR3 coding DNA: TGTGCCAGCAGCTTCGGAGGGAACTATGGCTACACCTTC. It codes for CASSFGGNYGYTF.

The rearrangement joins TRBV18 to TRBJ2-7; D may be TRBD2 (5 bases). The CDR3 loop spans 14 amino acids. Germline V lookup: CDR1 KGHSH, CDR2 LQKENI. V lost 4 bases and J lost 0, with 10 bases in between. Here the CDR3 DNA reads TGTGCCAGCTCACGGGAGTTGAGCTCCTACGAGCAGTACTTC. It codes for CASSRELSSYEQYF.

This rearrangement joins TRBV4-3 to TRBJ2-5; D is possibly TRBD1 (6 bases). Trimming stripped 4 bases from V and 10 bases from J, with 19 bases between. The germline gives CDR1 LGHNA, CDR2 YSLEER. The CDR3 has 14 residues. The DNA for the CDR3 is TGCGCCAGCAGCCTACAACTAGTTACAGGGAACCAGTACTTC. It translates to CASSLQLVTGNQYF.

This chain joins TRBV4-3 and TRBJ2-7; 10 nucleotides match TRBD1. V shed 2 bases and J 7 bases; nucleotides not matched to a gene: 8. The CDR3 is 15 amino acids. The V gene's germline CDR1 is LGHNA and CDR2 YSLEER. Here the CDR3 reads CASSQRGQGSGEQYF. CDR3 sequence (DNA): TGCGCCAGCAGCCAACGGGGACAGGGGTCGGGTGAGCAGTACTTC.

The chain combines TRBV28 with TRBJ2-2, with TRBD2 matching 7 bases. The CDR3 extends over 15 amino acids. V lost 2 bases, J lost 6 bases, and 6 bases stayed unmatched. CDR1 and CDR2 from the germline V gene are MDHEN and SYDVKM. The CDR3 sequence is CASSLAGGGPGELFF. The DNA for the CDR3 is TGTGCCAGCAGTTTAGCTGGCGGGGGACCCGGGGAGCTGTTTTTT.

This clone has a single count. The chain recombines TRBV19 with TRBJ2-7, with unresolved D. The CDR3 consists of 15 residues. In germline, CDR1 is LNHDA, CDR2 SQIVND (reference sequence). Trimming stripped 4 bases from V and 2 bases from J, with 15 bases between. Written as DNA, the CDR3 is TGTGCCAGTAGTACGCAGGTTTCGTACCCCTACGAGCAGTACTTC. It codes for CASSTQVSYPYEQYF.

This clone is a singleton in its sample. Other nucleotide sequences from this sample produce the same CDR3. This chain uses TRBV6-5 with TRBJ1-2; 10 positions agree with TRBD1. The V gene's germline CDR1 is MNHEY and CDR2 SVGAGI. This CDR3 region has 15 residues. Unmatched junction bases numbered 2, after V lost 2 bases and J lost 2 bases. Here the CDR3 DNA reads TGTGCCAGCAGTTACGCGGGACAGGGGAACTATGGCTACACCTTC. Its protein product is CASSYAGQGNYGYTF.